This TCR beta chain appears in the sequencing data of a study of metastatic and nonmetastatic thyroid tumors. Background on the study: Where malignant and benign thyroid patients were concerned, repertoires were compared across blood and tumor or nodule tissue.

Study outcomes and limitations: TCR beta diversity was reportedly significantly higher in malignant thyroid tumors than benign nodules, in blood and tumor.

Turning to this clone: As yet, its antigen is unknown. A single base separates this from a much larger clone, so it may be a read error.

The entire patient cohort was treatment-naive prior to thyroid surgery. Original analysis: Construction of a distant-metastasis classifier for papillary thyroid cancer relied on CDR3 differences across clinicopathological groups. TCRdb re-called clones via MiXCR from the PCR reads. The V and J calls reflect TCRdb's pipeline rather than the authors' work. The sample consists of about 39,000 clones, 16% of them appearing once. The clonotype was recovered from a female donor with papillary thyroid cancer or a benign thyroid nodule (not recorded which). Some clones in this sample may be carry-over from other donors' samples. Sequences were obtained from blood.

The chain's CDR3 is CASGQTSGLGELFF. CDR3 coding DNA: TGCGCCAGCGGGCAAACTAGTGGGCTCGGGGAGCTGTTTTTT. The V call is TRBV5-1, the J call TRBJ2-2; possible D gene TRBD2, 5 bases. V lost 7 bases to trimming and J lost 7 bases, with 17 bases between them. The CDR3 is 14 amino acids. Germline V lookup: CDR1 SGHRS, CDR2 YFSETQ.